This entry describes one T cell receptor (beta chain). This clone has just a few counts. What this receptor recognizes is not known. It has no much larger one-base neighbor in the sample; base qualities were not kept. This sample was taken from a study of cytomegalovirus exposure and HLA in healthy donors (dated by TCRdb to about 2017). Background on the whole study: An earlier analysis of 587 of the donors reported around 280 Gb of sequence data and 117 million unique TCR beta sequences obtained from around 180 million T cells. An early release that covered some 630 HLA-typed donors contained 250 to 350 gigabases of sequencing data and around 85 million unique TCR sequences. Of the 300 to 500 genotyped donors, 80% to 90% were placed in the genetic ancestry cluster associated with self-reported Caucasian donors. The study was designed to test whether signatures of past pathogen exposure could be identified by cataloging public T cell receptors. Using immunosequencing, the study profiled T cell repertoires from roughly 650 subjects and related those repertoires to cytomegalovirus serostatus. In addition to the first cohort of 666 subjects, a separate validation cohort of approximately 130 different subjects was used. The study combined high-throughput TCR immunosequencing, statistical association of individual TCRs with disease status, and machine learning to predict cytomegalovirus infection status. A later analysis re-examined previously published TCR beta repertoires from just over 650 donors and added high-resolution HLA genotyping to investigate patterns of TCR occurrence. Rather than using new phenotypic data, the later analysis identified candidate immune exposures from TCR beta sequences and from how often those sequences occurred across donors. An earlier analysis of about 620 of the donors applied high-throughput TCR beta sequencing to assess whether each TCR beta V gene segment acted as functional or pseudogenic. Donor age, sex, ethnicity and CMV serostatus were collected together with the repertoire data. In a later genetic analysis, genome-wide SNP genotypes for about 65% of the roughly 700 donors were used, and that subset was treated as a discovery cohort. Every discovery cohort repertoire had been produced on one sequencing platform. Class I and class II HLA loci were covered by the typing at four-digit resolution. Typing coverage varied by locus: about 629-630 donors for A, B, C, DRB1 and DQB1; approximately 520 for DQA1; more than 600 for DPA1; roughly 450 for DPB1. Several DR-DQ haplotypes were handled as single units for association and clustering because linkage in the cohort was strong. Across about 380 genotyped donors of the cohort, an average of roughly 250,000 unique TCR beta nucleotide sequences per donor were sequenced, and roughly 17% of those sequences were non-productive.

Taken from cysteine to valine, the CDR3 has 16 residues. This entry keeps only the CDR3 DNA: 48 bases, framed from base 1. V sheds 2 bases and J sheds 2 bases, leaving 17 bases between their ends. CDR1 and CDR2 (SGHKS, YYEKEE) derive from the germline V gene (reference sequence). The cohort comprised some 730 healthy bone marrow donors. All cohort members were sampled while nominally healthy, although unrecorded immune exposures were likely present. The donor tested CMV seronegative, placing the donor among the 350 or so seronegative members of the cohort. A peripheral blood sample was collected from each donor, and TCR beta sequencing was performed on peripheral blood mononuclear cells. Genomic DNA was extracted from the blood cell samples with the Qiagen DNeasy Blood Extraction Kit. Libraries came from the immunoSEQ multiplex PCR assay. The multiplex PCR relied on a mix of 60 forward primers for TCR Vbeta segments and 13 reverse primers for TCR Jbeta segments. The CDR3 region of rearranged TCR beta genes was amplified from genomic DNA by a multiplex PCR assay. Amplified TCR beta libraries were sequenced as 87-base-pair reads on the Illumina HiSeq System. Per the source publication's procedure: A later analysis counted approximately 84 million unique TCR beta chains across the 666 repertoires, and 9.5 million to 11 million of these chains were shared by at least two donors. To remove PCR and sequencing errors, raw reads were error-corrected and collapsed into unique sequences using a nearest-neighbor algorithm that merged closely related sequences. CDR3 sequences were aligned to IMGT reference sequences to assign V, D and J gene segments. For a sequence to be retained, at least a six-nucleotide match to both a V gene segment and a J gene segment was required. A rearrangement counted as productive if the CDR3 had no stop codons and remained in frame with V and J, and every other rearrangement counted as non-productive. CDR3 was defined by IMGT convention, running from the second conserved V-encoded cysteine to the conserved J-encoded phenylalanine. The earlier analysis of about 610 of the donors excluded sequences that lacked an unambiguous match to a single V gene segment. In an earlier analysis of around 590 of the donors, a V segment was called functional when productive rearrangements were above 56.7%, and segregating when the standard deviation between donors exceeded 5%. A statistical classification framework was built for diagnosing cytomegalovirus status from the catalog of TCR beta chain sequences. A later analysis assigned V and J genes by comparing TCR nucleotide sequences with IMGT/GENE-DB human TR gene sequences. A later analysis assigned CDR3 sequences and most-parsimonious VDJ recombination scenarios with the TCRdist pipeline. In a later analysis, each TCR beta chain was defined by its CDR3 amino acid sequence together with its V-gene family, and reads lacking a unique V-gene family were excluded. To address suspected cross-contamination and a sequencing artifact, a later analysis removed 550 to 750 highly shared, low-generation-probability nucleotide sequences. In a later analysis, a clonal expansion index for each public chain was calculated from normalized within-repertoire ranks of inferred template counts. In a later analysis, generation probabilities were computed using a VDJ recombination model fitted to out-of-frame rearrangements, and the results were checked against IGoR. In a later analysis, TCR-TCR, TCR-HLA and TCR-CMV co-occurrence was scored with hypergeometric tests, and a repertoire-size bias correction was applied to TCR pairs. A later analysis estimated false discovery rates by permuting HLA or CMV assignments 20 times. A later analysis grouped co-occurring TCRs with DBSCAN, adding TCRdist sequence similarity when clustering within HLA-allele-positive subsets. For co-occurrence clustering, repertoires with fewer than 30,000 or more than 120,000 public chains were excluded, along with roughly 5 repertoires with anomalous nucleotide sharing. TCRdb re-hosts the immuneACCESS table, in-frame sequences only. Its copies lack some clones; in the studies checked, an unresolved V gene accounts for under half of them, and the cause for the rest is not known. Clone size and the V and J calls come from that table; the DNA yielded D and trimming. Here the sample has approximately 170,000 clones; less than 85% occur a single time. The ten biggest clones cover 1% of the sample.

Paper-wide results and their limitations: In a later genetic analysis, a missense DCLRE1C variant was associated with V-gene and J-gene trimming of TCR beta chains, and the association was replicated in an independent cohort. This cohort had only TCR beta chains sequenced, and the lack of alpha or paired-chain data limited which features could be detected. The classifier was reported to diagnose cytomegalovirus status with high specificity and sensitivity in both the original and validation cohorts. In a later analysis, more than 15,000 TCR beta sequences were associated with specific HLA alleles at a false discovery rate of 0.05. A cluster of highly shared sequence variants was judged likely to represent a technical artifact of the sequencing pipeline. Correlated functional status among segregating V segments might reflect linkage disequilibrium, but an unknown experimental factor could not be ruled out. A later genetic analysis reported fewer N-insertions in productive TCRs among donors in an Asian-associated ancestry cluster than the roughly 650-donor mean. For the cohort, immune exposure information was limited to CMV serostatus. Most TCR sequences were observed very rarely across donors, whereas some public TCRs were present in many individuals. In a later analysis, HLA-associated TCR beta chains showed more clonal expansion and lower generation probabilities than non-associated chains that were equally common. Because counts were too low, approximately 15 rarely observed V segments, including chromosome 9 orphons, were excluded from the earlier analysis of several hundred of the donors. In a later analysis, TCR association rates were found to vary across HLA loci, with the most associated TCRs seen for DRB1 alleles and the fewest for HLA-C alleles. A further reported finding was that TCR beta sequences accurately predicted the HLA-A and HLA-B alleles for most subjects in the first cohort. HLA typing was unavailable for some donors at each locus, so association tests used only the typed subset. In the study, some 160 TCR beta chains were listed as associated with cytomegalovirus. A later analysis reported that several top co-occurrence clusters appeared linked to parvovirus B19, influenza, CMV and Epstein-Barr virus. In an earlier analysis of roughly 500 of the donors, most TCR beta V segments appeared in productive rearrangements about 90% or about 30% of the time, broadly matching IMGT annotations. Most CMV-associated TCR beta chains appeared to be HLA-restricted in a later analysis, and the HLA associations seemed to be driven largely by CMV exposure. Some IMGT-functional V segments, including TRBV6-2 and TRBV6-3, could not be told apart with the 87-base-pair reads, so those segments were excluded. According to the authors, the approach could potentially be generalized to other disease states and immunological phenotypes. Sequencing depth was assumed to be roughly uniform across donors in the presence/absence analyses, though that assumption may not hold. In vitro tests confirmed that a few of the cytomegalovirus-associated TCR beta chains recognize cytomegalovirus antigens. Strong co-occurrence of HLA alleles, especially DR and DQ, made assigning TCR associations to individual alleles difficult.

The TCR originated in a boy younger than 10 in good health and CMV-seronegative. The sequenced material came from PBMCs. The chain joins TRBV5-5 to TRBJ2-7, with a weak D call of TRBD1 (6 bases match). This receptor has the CDR3 CASSLTVRDTTYEQYV. The nucleotides read TGTGCCAGCAGCTTAACGGTCCGGGACACAACCTACGAGCAGTACGTC.